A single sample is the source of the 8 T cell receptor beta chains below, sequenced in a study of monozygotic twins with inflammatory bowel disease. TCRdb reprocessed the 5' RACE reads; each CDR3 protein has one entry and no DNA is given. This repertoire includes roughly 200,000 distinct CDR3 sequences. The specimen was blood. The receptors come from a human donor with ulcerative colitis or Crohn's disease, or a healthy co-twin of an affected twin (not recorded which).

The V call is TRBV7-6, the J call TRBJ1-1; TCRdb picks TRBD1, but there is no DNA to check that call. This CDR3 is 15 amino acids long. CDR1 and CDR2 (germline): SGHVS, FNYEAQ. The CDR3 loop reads CASSSGQGTHTEAFF. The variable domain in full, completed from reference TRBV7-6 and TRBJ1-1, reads GAGVSQSPRYKVTKRGQDVALRCDPISGHVSLYWYRQALGQGPEFLTYFNYEAQQDKSGLPNDRFSAERPEGSISTLTIQRTEQRDSAMYRCASSSGQGTHTEAFFGQGTRLTVV.

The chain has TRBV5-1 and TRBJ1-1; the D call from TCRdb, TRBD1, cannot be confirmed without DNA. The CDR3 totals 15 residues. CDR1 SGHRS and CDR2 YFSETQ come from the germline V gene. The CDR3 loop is CASSEDRARSTEAFF. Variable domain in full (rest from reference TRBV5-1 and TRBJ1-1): KAGVTQTPRYLIKTRGQQVTLSCSPISGHRSVSWYQQTPGQGLQFLFEYFSETQRNKGNFPGRFSGRQFSNSRSEMNVSTLELGDSALYLCASSEDRARSTEAFFGQGTRLTVV.

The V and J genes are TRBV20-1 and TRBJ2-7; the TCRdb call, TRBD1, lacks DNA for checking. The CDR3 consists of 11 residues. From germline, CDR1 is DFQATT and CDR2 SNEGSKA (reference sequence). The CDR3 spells CSADRAGEQYF.

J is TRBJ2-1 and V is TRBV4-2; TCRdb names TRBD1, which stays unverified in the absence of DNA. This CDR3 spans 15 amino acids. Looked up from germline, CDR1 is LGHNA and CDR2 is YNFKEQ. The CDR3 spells CASSSTGTVHNEQFF.

The chain's CDR3 is CASSLPLLAGANNEQFF. The chain is built from TRBV12-3 or TRBV12-4 and TRBJ2-1; TCRdb's D call, TRBD1, is unchecked because there is no DNA. CDR3 length: 17 residues.

This CDR3 reads CASSLGERRPQHF. The chain carries TRBV7-2 and TRBJ1-5. This CDR3 region has 13 residues. The V gene's germline CDR1 is SGHTA and CDR2 FQGNSA.

The CDR3 region is CASSTTGTANEKLFF. The rearrangement uses TRBV19 and TRBJ1-4; the TCRdb call, TRBD1, lacks DNA for checking. The CDR3 loop spans 15 amino acids. The V gene's germline CDR1 is LNHDA and CDR2 SQIVND (reference sequence).

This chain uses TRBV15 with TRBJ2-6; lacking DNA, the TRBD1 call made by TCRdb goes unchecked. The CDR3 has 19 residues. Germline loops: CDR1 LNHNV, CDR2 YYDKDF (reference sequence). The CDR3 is CATSRDWDRGPSGANVLTF.